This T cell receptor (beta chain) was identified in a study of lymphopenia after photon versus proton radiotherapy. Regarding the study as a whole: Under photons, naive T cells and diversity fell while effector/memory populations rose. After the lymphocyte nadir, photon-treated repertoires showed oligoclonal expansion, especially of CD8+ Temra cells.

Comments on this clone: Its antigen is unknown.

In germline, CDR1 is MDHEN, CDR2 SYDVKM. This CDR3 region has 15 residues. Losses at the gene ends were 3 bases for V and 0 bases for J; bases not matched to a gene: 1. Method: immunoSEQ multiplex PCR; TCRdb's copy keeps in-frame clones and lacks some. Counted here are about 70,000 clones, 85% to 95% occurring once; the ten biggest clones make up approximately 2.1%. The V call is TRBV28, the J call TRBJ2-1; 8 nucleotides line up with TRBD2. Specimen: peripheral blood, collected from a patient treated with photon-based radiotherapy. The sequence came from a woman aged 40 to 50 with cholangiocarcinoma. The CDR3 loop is CASSLGTSSYNEQFF. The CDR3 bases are TGTGCCAGCAGTTTGGGGACTAGCTCCTACAATGAGCAGTTCTTC.